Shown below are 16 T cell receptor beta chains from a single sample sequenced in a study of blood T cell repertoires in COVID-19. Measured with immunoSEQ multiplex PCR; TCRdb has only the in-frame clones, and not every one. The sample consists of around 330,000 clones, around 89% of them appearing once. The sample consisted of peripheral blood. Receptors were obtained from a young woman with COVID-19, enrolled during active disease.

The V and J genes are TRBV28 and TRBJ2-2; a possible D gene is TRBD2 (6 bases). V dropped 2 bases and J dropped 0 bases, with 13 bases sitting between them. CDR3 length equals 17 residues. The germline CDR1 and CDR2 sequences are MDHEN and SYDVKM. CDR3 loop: CASSLTGGAANTGELFF. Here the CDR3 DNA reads TGTGCCAGCAGTTTAACCGGCGGGGCCGCGAACACCGGGGAGCTGTTTTTT.

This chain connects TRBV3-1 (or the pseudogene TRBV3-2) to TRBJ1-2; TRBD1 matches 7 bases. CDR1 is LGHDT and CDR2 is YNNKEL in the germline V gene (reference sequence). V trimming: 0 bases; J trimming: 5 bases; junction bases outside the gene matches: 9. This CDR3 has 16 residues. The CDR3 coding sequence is TGTGCCAGCAGCCAAGAGGGGACAGCCCGTAATTATGGCTACACCTTC. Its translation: CASSQEGTARNYGYTF.

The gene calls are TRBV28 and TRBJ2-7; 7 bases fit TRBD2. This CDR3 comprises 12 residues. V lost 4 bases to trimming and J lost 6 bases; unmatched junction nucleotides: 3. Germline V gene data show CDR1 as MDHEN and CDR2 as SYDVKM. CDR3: CASSWGGLEQYF. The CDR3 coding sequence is TGTGCCAGCAGTTGGGGGGGTCTCGAGCAGTACTTC.

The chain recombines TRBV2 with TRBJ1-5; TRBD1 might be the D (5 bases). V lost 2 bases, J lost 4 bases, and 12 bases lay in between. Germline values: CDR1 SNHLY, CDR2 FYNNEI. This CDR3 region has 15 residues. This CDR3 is CASSETRASNQPQHF. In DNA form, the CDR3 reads TGTGCCAGCAGTGAAACCAGGGCGAGTAATCAGCCCCAGCATTTT.

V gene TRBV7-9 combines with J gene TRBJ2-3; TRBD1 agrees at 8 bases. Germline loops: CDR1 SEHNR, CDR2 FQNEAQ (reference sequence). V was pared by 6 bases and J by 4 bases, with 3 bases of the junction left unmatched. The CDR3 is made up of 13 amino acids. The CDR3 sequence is CASRTQGADTQYF. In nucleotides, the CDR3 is TGTGCCAGCAGGACACAGGGGGCAGATACGCAGTATTTT.

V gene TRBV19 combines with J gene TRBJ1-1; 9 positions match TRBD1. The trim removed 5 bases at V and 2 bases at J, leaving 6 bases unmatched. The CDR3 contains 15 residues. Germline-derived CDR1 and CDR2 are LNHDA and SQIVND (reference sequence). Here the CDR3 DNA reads TGTGCCAGTAGTCCAGGGACAGGGATAAACACTGAAGCTTTCTTT. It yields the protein CASSPGTGINTEAFF.

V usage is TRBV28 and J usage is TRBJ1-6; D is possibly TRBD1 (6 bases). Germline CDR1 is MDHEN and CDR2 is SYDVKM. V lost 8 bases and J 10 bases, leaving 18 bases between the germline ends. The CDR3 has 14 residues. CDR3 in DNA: TGTGCCAGCCAGCGGGGGGCAGGGGTCTCACCCCTCCACTTT. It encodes CASQRGAGVSPLHF.

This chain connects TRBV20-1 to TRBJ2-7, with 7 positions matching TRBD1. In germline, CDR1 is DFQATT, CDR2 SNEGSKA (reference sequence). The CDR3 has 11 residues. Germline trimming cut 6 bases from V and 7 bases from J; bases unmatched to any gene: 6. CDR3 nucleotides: TGCAGTGCAAGAACAGGGGTTGAGCAGTACGTC. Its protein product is CSARTGVEQYV.

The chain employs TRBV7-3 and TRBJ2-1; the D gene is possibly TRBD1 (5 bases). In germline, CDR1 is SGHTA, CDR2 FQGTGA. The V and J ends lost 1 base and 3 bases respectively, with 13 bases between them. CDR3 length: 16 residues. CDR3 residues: CASSLNGQGNYNEQFF. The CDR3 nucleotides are TGTGCCAGCAGCTTAAATGGCCAGGGCAACTACAATGAGCAGTTCTTC.

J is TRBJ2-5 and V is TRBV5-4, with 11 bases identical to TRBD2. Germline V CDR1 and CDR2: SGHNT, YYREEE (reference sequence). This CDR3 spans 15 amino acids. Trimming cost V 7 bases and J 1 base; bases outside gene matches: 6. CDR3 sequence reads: CASSTSGGVQETQYF. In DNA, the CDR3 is TGTGCCAGCTCAACTAGCGGGGGCGTCCAAGAGACCCAGTACTTC.

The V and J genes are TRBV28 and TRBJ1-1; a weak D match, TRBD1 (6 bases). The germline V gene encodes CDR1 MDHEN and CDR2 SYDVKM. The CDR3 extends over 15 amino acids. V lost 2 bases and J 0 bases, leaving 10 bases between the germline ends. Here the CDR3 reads CASSLMGHLNTEAFF. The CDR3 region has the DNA TGTGCCAGCAGTTTAATGGGACACCTGAACACTGAAGCTTTCTTT.

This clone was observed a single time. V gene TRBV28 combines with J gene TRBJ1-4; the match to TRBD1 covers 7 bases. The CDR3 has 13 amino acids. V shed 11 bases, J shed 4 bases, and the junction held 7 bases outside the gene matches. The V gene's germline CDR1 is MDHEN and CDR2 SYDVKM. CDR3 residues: CASEDRRNEKLFF. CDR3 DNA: TGTGCCTCCGAGGACAGGCGTAATGAAAAACTGTTTTTT.

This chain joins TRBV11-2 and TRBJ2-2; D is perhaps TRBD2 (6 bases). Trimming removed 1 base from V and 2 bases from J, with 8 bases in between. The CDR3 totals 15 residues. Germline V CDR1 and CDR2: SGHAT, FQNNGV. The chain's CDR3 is CASSLGGDNTGELFF. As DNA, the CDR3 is TGTGCCAGCAGCTTAGGCGGGGATAACACCGGGGAGCTGTTTTTT.

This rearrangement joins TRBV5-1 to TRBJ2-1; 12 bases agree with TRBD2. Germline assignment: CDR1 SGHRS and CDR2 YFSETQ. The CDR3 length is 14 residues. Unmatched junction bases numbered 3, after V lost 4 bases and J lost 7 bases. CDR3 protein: CASSGGTSGNEQFF. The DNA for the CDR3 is TGCGCCAGCAGCGGAGGGACTAGCGGGAATGAGCAGTTCTTC.

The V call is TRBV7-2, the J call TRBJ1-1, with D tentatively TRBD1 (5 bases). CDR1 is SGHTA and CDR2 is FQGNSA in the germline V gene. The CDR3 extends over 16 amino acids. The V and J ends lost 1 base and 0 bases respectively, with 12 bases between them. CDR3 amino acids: CASSLVQGGVNTEAFF. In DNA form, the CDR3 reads TGTGCCAGCAGCTTAGTCCAGGGCGGAGTGAACACTGAAGCTTTCTTT. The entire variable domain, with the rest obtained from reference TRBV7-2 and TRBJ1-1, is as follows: GAGVSQSPSNKVTEKGKDVELRCDPISGHTALYWYRQSLGQGLEFLIYFQGNSAPDKSGLPSDRFSAERTGGSVSTLTIQRTQQEDSAVYLCASSLVQGGVNTEAFFGQGTRLTVV.

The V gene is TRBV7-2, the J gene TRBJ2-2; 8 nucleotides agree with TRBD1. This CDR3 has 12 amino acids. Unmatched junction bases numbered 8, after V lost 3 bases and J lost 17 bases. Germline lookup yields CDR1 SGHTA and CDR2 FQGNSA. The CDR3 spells CASSFGQGESFF. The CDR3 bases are TGTGCCAGCAGCTTCGGACAGGGAGAGTCTTTTTTT.